Detailed here is one TCR beta chain. What antigen it recognizes has not been identified. It has no much larger one-base neighbor in the sample; base qualities were not kept. This sample was taken from a study of cytomegalovirus exposure and HLA in healthy donors (dated by TCRdb to about 2017). Background on the whole study: According to an earlier analysis of several hundred of the donors, 150 million to 200 million T cells yielded roughly 110 million unique TCR beta sequences and 276 Gb of sequence data. An early release that covered more than 550 HLA-typed donors contained about 290 gigabases of sequencing data and about 84 million unique TCR sequences. Of the roughly 400 genotyped donors, 81% were placed in the genetic ancestry cluster associated with self-reported Caucasian donors. The aim of the study was to test whether cataloging public T cell receptors could identify signatures of past pathogen exposure. Using immunosequencing, the study profiled T cell repertoires from approximately 700 subjects and related those repertoires to cytomegalovirus serostatus. A separate validation cohort of roughly 130 different subjects was used in addition to the approximately 670-subject first cohort. The study combined high-throughput TCR immunosequencing, statistical association of individual TCRs with disease status, and machine learning to predict cytomegalovirus infection status. In a later analysis, previously published TCR beta repertoires from hundreds of donors were re-analyzed and high-resolution HLA genotyping was added so that TCR occurrence patterns could be studied. In the later analysis, no new phenotypic data were used to find candidate immune exposures; instead, reliance was placed on TCR beta sequences and their occurrence across donors. In an earlier analysis of 587 of the donors, high-throughput TCR beta sequencing was used to judge whether each TCR beta V gene segment behaved as functional or pseudogenic. Donor age, sex, ethnicity and CMV serostatus were compiled alongside the repertoire data. In a later genetic analysis, genome-wide SNP genotypes for 398 of the 666 donors were used, and that subset was treated as a discovery cohort. Every discovery cohort repertoire had been produced on one sequencing platform. HLA typing covered class I and class II loci at four-digit resolution. The number of typed donors differed by locus: roughly 620-640 for A, B, C, DRB1 and DQB1; 500 to 550 for DQA1; roughly 600 for DPA1; and roughly 490 for DPB1. Five DR-DQ haplotypes were treated as single units for association and clustering because of strong linkage in the cohort. Among 300 to 500 genotyped donors of the cohort, an average of around 240,000 unique TCR beta nucleotide sequences was sequenced per donor, of which about 18% were non-productive.

The cohort consisted of hundreds of healthy bone marrow donors. All cohort members were sampled while nominally healthy, although unrecorded immune exposures were likely present. The donor was CMV seronegative and was included in the group of several hundred seronegative cohort members. A peripheral blood sample was provided by each donor, and peripheral blood mononuclear cells were used for TCR beta sequencing. Genomic DNA extraction from the blood cell samples was performed with the Qiagen DNeasy Blood Extraction Kit. Library preparation was by the immunoSEQ multiplex PCR assay. The multiplex PCR relied on a mix of 60 forward primers for TCR Vbeta segments and 13 reverse primers for TCR Jbeta segments. Amplification of the CDR3 region of rearranged TCR beta genes was performed with a multiplex PCR assay on genomic DNA. The Illumina HiSeq System was used to sequence the amplified TCR beta libraries as 87-base-pair reads. The authors' analysis ran thus. Across the 500 to 750 repertoires, a later analysis counted some 81 million unique TCR beta chains, 9 million to 14 million of which were shared by at least two donors. Raw reads were error-corrected and collapsed into unique sequences by a nearest-neighbor algorithm in which closely related sequences were merged to remove PCR and sequencing errors. To assign V, D and J gene segments, CDR3 sequences were aligned to IMGT reference sequences. For a sequence to be retained, a match of at least six nucleotides to both a V gene segment and a J gene segment was required. A rearrangement counted as productive if the CDR3 had no stop codons and remained in frame with V and J, and every other rearrangement counted as non-productive. Following IMGT convention, CDR3 was defined as the stretch from the second conserved V-encoded cysteine up to the conserved J-encoded phenylalanine. In an earlier analysis of around 600 of the donors, sequences lacking an unambiguous match to a single V gene segment were excluded. An earlier analysis of almost 600 of the donors classified V segments as functional when productive rearrangements were above 56.7% and as segregating when the standard deviation between donors was above 5%. A statistical classification framework was developed to diagnose cytomegalovirus status using the catalog of TCR beta chain sequences. V and J gene assignment, in a later analysis, came from comparing TCR nucleotide sequences with IMGT/GENE-DB human TR gene sequences. Using the TCRdist pipeline, a later analysis assigned CDR3 sequences along with most-parsimonious VDJ recombination scenarios. In a later analysis, each TCR beta chain was defined by its CDR3 amino acid sequence together with its V-gene family, and reads lacking a unique V-gene family were excluded. A later analysis removed 600 or so highly shared, low-generation-probability nucleotide sequences to deal with suspected cross-contamination and a sequencing artifact. In a later analysis, a clonal expansion index for each public chain was calculated from normalized within-repertoire ranks of inferred template counts. A later analysis computed generation probabilities with a VDJ recombination model fitted to out-of-frame rearrangements, and checked the results against IGoR. In a later analysis, TCR-TCR, TCR-HLA and TCR-CMV co-occurrence was scored with hypergeometric tests, and a repertoire-size bias correction was applied to TCR pairs. A later analysis estimated false discovery rates by permuting HLA or CMV assignments 20 times. In a later analysis, co-occurring TCRs were grouped using DBSCAN, and TCRdist sequence similarity was added for clustering within HLA-allele-positive subsets. Repertoires with fewer than 30,000 or more than 120,000 public chains, plus five repertoires with anomalous nucleotide sharing, were excluded from co-occurrence clustering. In its TCRdb copy, this immuneACCESS table keeps in-frame sequences only and misses some clones. Where compared with another copy, unresolved V genes explain less than half of these, and the others have no known cause. V and J calls and clone size are copied from that table; D and trimming were computed from the DNA. For this sample the table gives around 150,000 clones, of which about 72% were detected only once. The ten top clones hold 2% to 2.5% of the sample.

The CDR3, cysteine through phenylalanine, is 15 amino acids long. Only the CDR3 region is kept as DNA, spanning 45 bases read in frame from base 1. CDR1 and CDR2 are drawn from the germline V gene (reference sequence): PRHDT, FYEKMQ. The germline V end is reduced by 2 bases and the J end by 7 bases; junction bases left unmatched: 3. What the research found in general, with its limitations: A later analysis reported that several top co-occurrence clusters appeared linked to parvovirus B19, influenza, CMV and Epstein-Barr virus. In a later genetic analysis, a missense DCLRE1C variant was associated with V-gene and J-gene trimming of TCR beta chains, and the association was replicated in an independent cohort. In a later analysis, HLA-associated TCR beta chains were found to be more clonally expanded and to have lower generation probabilities than equally common non-associated chains. Because some donors lacked HLA typing at each locus, the association tests relied only on the typed subset. CMV serostatus was the only immune exposure information available for the cohort. Across donors, most TCR sequences were observed very rarely, whereas some public TCRs were present in many individuals. The presence/absence analyses assumed that sequencing depth was roughly uniform across donors, and that assumption may not be true. The study listed over 150 TCR beta chains as associated with cytomegalovirus. In a later analysis, TCR association rates were found to vary across HLA loci, with the most associated TCRs seen for DRB1 alleles and the fewest for HLA-C alleles. About 15 rarely observed V segments, including chromosome 9 orphons, were excluded from the earlier analysis of several hundred of the donors because counts were too low. In vitro tests confirmed that a few of the cytomegalovirus-associated TCR beta chains recognize cytomegalovirus antigens. Strong co-occurrence of HLA alleles, especially DR and DQ, made assigning TCR associations to individual alleles difficult. Linkage disequilibrium might explain the correlated functional status among segregating V segments, but an unknown experimental factor could not be ruled out. A later genetic analysis reported fewer N-insertions in productive TCRs among donors in an Asian-associated ancestry cluster than the roughly 640-donor mean. A cluster of highly shared sequence variants was judged likely to be a technical artifact of the sequencing pipeline. A further reported finding was that TCR beta sequences accurately predicted the HLA-A and HLA-B alleles for most subjects in the first cohort. At a false discovery rate of 0.05, a later analysis linked 15,000 to 20,000 TCR beta sequences to specific HLA alleles. Broadly in line with IMGT annotations, most TCR beta V segments showed up in productive rearrangements about 87% or about 30% of the time in an earlier analysis of approximately 640 of the donors. The authors suggested that the approach could potentially be extended to other disease states and immunological phenotypes. This cohort had only TCR beta chains sequenced, and the lack of alpha or paired-chain data limited which features could be detected. The classifier was reported to diagnose cytomegalovirus status with high specificity and sensitivity in both the original and validation cohorts. Most CMV-associated TCR beta chains appeared to be HLA-restricted in a later analysis, and the HLA associations seemed to be driven largely by CMV exposure. Because the 87-base-pair reads could not distinguish some IMGT-functional V segments, including TRBV6-2 and TRBV6-3, those segments were excluded.

The chain is made from TRBV13 and TRBJ2-3; 13 junctional bases match TRBD2. This TCR derives from a middle-aged man in good health and CMV-seronegative. Sequencing was done on a sample of PBMCs. The DNA sequence is given as TGTGCCAGCAGCTTAACTAGCGGGGGGGAATATACGCAGTATTTT. It translates as CASSLTSGGEYTQYF.